Described below is a single T cell receptor beta chain sequence and its context. An end of the junction differs from the germline gene, which may be a read error. These data come from a study of T cell changes during pregnancy in multiple sclerosis. This CDR3 contains 14 residues. The germline CDR1 and CDR2 sequences are SSHAT and FNYEAQ (reference sequence). Profiling relied on immunoSEQ multiplex PCR, and the TCRdb table lists in-frame clones only, not all of them. The repertoire consists of about 40,000 clones, with around nine tenths occurring once and the leading ten covering 1% to 1.5%. This clonotype was obtained from a female donor with multiple sclerosis, enrolled in a pregnancy study. Source: peripheral blood, taken before pregnancy. The rearrangement joins TRBV7-7 to TRBJ2-3; TRBD2 agrees at 7 bases. CDR3 protein: CASSPTSGADTQYF. The CDR3 nucleotides are TGTGCTAGCAGCCCTACGAGCGGGGCAGATACGCAGTATTTT.